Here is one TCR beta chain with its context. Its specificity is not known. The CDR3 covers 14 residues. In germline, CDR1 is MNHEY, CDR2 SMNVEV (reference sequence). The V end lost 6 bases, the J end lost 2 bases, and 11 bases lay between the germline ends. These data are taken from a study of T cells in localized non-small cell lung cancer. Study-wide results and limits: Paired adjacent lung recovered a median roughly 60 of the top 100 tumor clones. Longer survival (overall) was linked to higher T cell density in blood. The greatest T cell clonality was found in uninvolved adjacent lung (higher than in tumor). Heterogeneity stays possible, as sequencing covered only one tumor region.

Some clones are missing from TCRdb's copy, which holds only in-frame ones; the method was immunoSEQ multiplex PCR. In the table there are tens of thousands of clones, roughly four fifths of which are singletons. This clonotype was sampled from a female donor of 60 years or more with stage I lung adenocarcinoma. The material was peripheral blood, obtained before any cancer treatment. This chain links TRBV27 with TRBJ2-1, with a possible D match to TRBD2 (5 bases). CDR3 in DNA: TGTGCCAGCAGCCCCTCGGAGGCCTACAATGAGCAGTTCTTC. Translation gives CASSPSEAYNEQFF.